The next 8 T cell receptor beta chains were all read from a single sample in a study of blood T cell repertoires in COVID-19. TCRdb keeps only in-frame clones here, not all; method: immunoSEQ multiplex PCR. This repertoire shows approximately 220,000 clones, approximately 83% found once; its top ten account for roughly 2.6%. Source material: peripheral blood. The receptors come from a woman in her forties with active or convalescent COVID-19.

As for this clone: This same CDR3 is encoded by further DNA sequences in the sample. This chain uses TRBV2 with TRBJ2-3; TRBD1 is a possible D gene (6 bases). The CDR3 extends over 12 amino acids. Trimming left V 8 bases short and J 3 bases short, with 9 bases between. The germline V gene encodes CDR1 SNHLY and CDR2 FYNNEI. In DNA form, the CDR3 reads TGTGCCAGCGAGCAGGGGACAGATACGCAGTATTTT. It specifies CASEQGTDTQYF.

The gene calls are TRBV5-1 and TRBJ1-1, with TRBD1 as a possible D gene (6 bases). Deletions cut 3 bases from V and 0 bases from J, with 15 bases between. CDR3 length: 16 amino acids. CDR1 is SGHRS and CDR2 is YFSETQ in the germline V gene. As DNA, the CDR3 is TGCGCCAGCAGCTCGCAGGGGCCCGGGGTGAACACTGAAGCTTTCTTT. Protein: CASSSQGPGVNTEAFF. The complete variable domain, with remaining parts taken from reference TRBV5-1 and TRBJ1-1, reads KAGVTQTPRYLIKTRGQQVTLSCSPISGHRSVSWYQQTPGQGLQFLFEYFSETQRNKGNFPGRFSGRQFSNSRSEMNVSTLELGDSALYLCASSSQGPGVNTEAFFGQGTRLTVV.

CDR3 protein: CASSQAGTENTGELFF. The CDR3 coding sequence is TGCGCCAGCAGCCAGGCCGGGACAGAGAACACCGGGGAGCTGTTTTTT. The J gene is TRBJ2-2, the V gene TRBV4-3, with 7 bases that match TRBD1. The V segment lost 3 bases and the J segment 1 base; nucleotides outside the gene matches: 5. CDR3 length equals 16 residues. Germline V lookup: CDR1 LGHNA, CDR2 YSLEER.

The chain joins TRBV6-1 to TRBJ1-5, with D maybe TRBD1 (6 bases). The V gene's germline CDR1 is MNHNS and CDR2 SASEGT. V was cut by 3 bases and J by 4 bases, with 7 bases left in between. The CDR3 runs 13 residues. This chain's CDR3 is CASSDGTNQPQHF. CDR3 sequence (DNA): TGTGCCAGCAGTGACGGGACAAATCAGCCCCAGCATTTT.

The chain links TRBV24-1 to TRBJ1-1; no firm D call. Germline V gene data show CDR1 as KGHDR and CDR2 as SFDVKD. There are 14 residues in the CDR3. Trimming cost V 4 bases and J 11 bases, with 19 bases left between them. The CDR3 coding sequence is TGTGCCACCAGTGACCCATCGAGGAGGGTAGGTGCTTTCTTT. Encoded protein: CATSDPSRRVGAFF.

The gene calls are TRBV6-2 or TRBV6-3 and TRBJ2-1, with TRBD2 matching 7 bases. The CDR3 runs 14 residues. Losses at the gene ends were 0 bases for V and 5 bases for J; bases not matched to a gene: 1. The germline gives CDR1 MNHEY, CDR2 SVGEGT. The CDR3 sequence: CASSYSTSDNEQFF. CDR3 nucleotides: TGTGCCAGCAGTTACTCAACTAGCGACAATGAGCAGTTCTTC.

This sequence joins TRBV11-2 and TRBJ1-6, with D possibly TRBD1 on 6 matching bases. Looked up from germline, CDR1 is SGHAT and CDR2 is FQNNGV. Trimming cost V 2 bases and J 0 bases, with 14 bases left between them. This CDR3 region has 18 residues. CDR3 protein: CASSLIWPGDSYNSPLHF. The DNA for the CDR3 is TGTGCCAGCAGCTTAATTTGGCCAGGGGACTCCTATAATTCACCCCTCCACTTT.

The chain employs TRBV28 and TRBJ1-2, with a tentative D call TRBD1 (5 bases). Trimming removed 4 bases at V and 3 bases at J, with 18 bases between. The CDR3 has 16 amino acids. Germline V gene data show CDR1 as MDHEN and CDR2 as SYDVKM. CDR3 loop: CASSSPRRGLDYGYTF. DNA for the CDR3: TGTGCCAGCAGTTCCCCTCGGCGGGGCCTTGACTATGGCTACACCTTC.